A selection of T cell receptor beta chains follows, all from one sample in a study of beta chain features in type 1 diabetes. Here immunoSEQ multiplex PCR was the method, and the copy in TCRdb shows in-frame clones only, minus some. This table holds 130,000 to 150,000 clones, approximately 13% found once. Material for sequencing was central memory CD4+ T cells from blood. The receptors shown here come from a man aged 18-30 years with type 1 diabetes. Both conserved end residues are part of each CDR3. D genes are given only for firm matches. Rows give clone size only sometimes, using once, few, many, or a class for an expanded clone.

d_gene	v_gene	abundance	j_gene	CDR3aa	CDR3nt
TRBD2	TRBV28	-	TRBJ2-7	CASSLAGGLLEQYF	TGTGCCAGCAGTTTGGCGGGGGGGCTATTGGAGCAGTACTTC
-	TRBV14	-	TRBJ1-1	CASSQELLNTEAFF	TGTGCCAGCAGCCAAGAGCTATTGAACACTGAAGCTTTCTTT
-	TRBV10-3	few	TRBJ2-1	CAARKGLEHNEQFF	TGTGCCGCCCGGAAGGGACTGGAACACAATGAGCAGTTCTTC
-	TRBV30	-	TRBJ1-5	CAWSPPGQINQPQHF	TGTGCCTGGTCCCCACCAGGGCAGATAAATCAGCCCCAGCATTTT
-	TRBV9	-	TRBJ1-5	CASSPGQLNQPQHF	TGTGCCAGCAGCCCAGGACAGTTGAATCAGCCCCAGCATTTT
-	TRBV6-6	few	TRBJ2-3	CASRVGGPLGTDTQYF	TGTGCCAGCAGGGTCGGGGGTCCTCTTGGCACAGATACGCAGTATTTT
-	TRBV2	-	TRBJ1-2	CASSVGGYTF	TGTGCCAGCAGTGTGGGGGGCTACACCTTC
-	TRBV28	-	TRBJ2-3	CASSSWTVSTDTQYF	TGTGCCAGCAGTTCGTGGACAGTGAGCACAGATACGCAGTATTTT
TRBD1	TRBV7-9	many	TRBJ2-1	CASSLALLWDRGYNEQFF	TGTGCCAGCAGCTTAGCGCTTCTCTGGGACAGAGGTTACAATGAGCAGTTCTTC
TRBD1	TRBV29-1	-	TRBJ1-2	CSGQGNYGYTF	TGCAGCGGACAGGGAAACTATGGCTACACCTTC
-	TRBV9	-	TRBJ2-1	CASSVFVGGTDEQFF	TGTGCCAGCAGCGTATTTGTAGGGGGGACGGATGAGCAGTTCTTC
TRBD2	TRBV6-6	few	TRBJ2-3	CASSSGTSGSDTQYF	TGTGCCAGCAGTTCCGGGACTAGCGGATCAGATACGCAGTATTTT
-	TRBV10-3	few	TRBJ2-3	CAITPSGAGTDTQYF	TGTGCCATCACCCCAAGTGGGGCCGGAACAGATACGCAGTATTTT
TRBD1	TRBV15	few	TRBJ2-6	CATSRKQGAALSGANVLTF	TGTGCCACCAGCAGAAAACAGGGGGCCGCCCTCTCTGGGGCCAACGTCCTGACTTTC
-	TRBV6-6	-	TRBJ1-2	CASRAGSEANYGYTF	TGTGCCAGCAGGGCTGGGTCTGAAGCTAACTATGGCTACACCTTC
TRBD1	TRBV5-6	-	TRBJ1-5	CASSLAGGGAWSQPQHF	TGTGCCAGCAGCTTGGCGGGAGGGGGCGCGTGGTCTCAGCCCCAGCATTTT
-	TRBV29-1	-	TRBJ1-4	CSTREQSEEKLFF	TGCAGCACCAGGGAACAGTCAGAGGAAAAACTGTTTTTT
-	TRBV6-1	few	TRBJ1-2	CASATAYGYTF	TGTGCCAGCGCTACCGCCTATGGCTACACCTTC
-	TRBV4-1	-	TRBJ1-2	CASSQESASDLNYGYTF	TGCGCCAGCAGCCAAGAGTCAGCTTCGGACCTCAACTATGGCTACACCTTC
-	TRBV28	-	TRBJ1-2	CASSSDAYGYTF	TGTGCCAGCAGTTCGGACGCCTATGGCTACACCTTC
TRBD1	TRBV18	-	TRBJ1-5	CASSPTGGNQPQHF	TGTGCCAGCTCACCCACAGGGGGCAATCAGCCCCAGCATTTT
-	TRBV6-6	-	TRBJ1-1	CASSYGGNTEAFF	TGTGCCAGCAGTTACGGTGGGAACACTGAAGCTTTCTTT